This is a list of T cell receptor beta chains from one sample in a study of beta chain features in type 1 diabetes. Some clones are missing from TCRdb's copy, which holds only in-frame ones; the method was immunoSEQ multiplex PCR. The sample has fewer than 900,000 clones, about 17% seen once. The sequenced sample was naive CD4+ T cells from blood. Receptors were obtained from a woman aged 18-29 years in good health. CDR3s leave out the opening cysteine and the closing phenylalanine or tryptophan. The order of the fields is D gene, J gene, V gene, CDR3 protein. The D gene is left open where the match is weak.

.	TRBJ2-7	TRBV19	ASSMSPGPQY
.	TRBJ2-1	TRBV12-5	ASGSSYNEQF
TRBD2	TRBJ2-3	TRBV2	ASNQEGGPRNTQY
TRBD2	TRBJ2-2	TRBV10-1	ASSERTSGQVF
.	TRBJ2-7	TRBV7-9	ASSARLEQY
.	TRBJ2-7	TRBV7-9	ASSSGDSRSYEQY
.	TRBJ2-7	TRBV28	ASSLSSQALEQY
.	TRBJ2-1	TRBV20-1	SATNNEQF
TRBD1	TRBJ1-4	TRBV5-6	ASSFWDRGRKLF
.	TRBJ1-1	TRBV28	ASSSSGRLEAF
.	TRBJ1-5	TRBV4-3	ASSQGVAQPQH
.	TRBJ2-7	TRBV18	ASSPGDSYEQY
.	TRBJ1-2	TRBV4-1	ASRGTPRNYT
.	TRBJ1-1	TRBV18	ASSPRPDTEAF
.	TRBJ1-1	TRBV18	ASSSSNTEAF
TRBD2	TRBJ2-1	TRBV9	ASSLGTRSYNEQF
.	TRBJ1-1	TRBV12-2	ASRRVGTTEAF
.	TRBJ2-7	TRBV4-3	ASSPNLQYEQY
.	TRBJ1-1	TRBV21-1	ASSKDTMNTEAF
.	TRBJ2-1	TRBV7-3	ASSLGGSRAYNEQF
.	TRBJ1-2	TRBV20-1	SAIDSYGYT
.	TRBJ2-7	TRBV10-3	AIGSDLGDEQY
TRBD2	TRBJ2-3	TRBV9	ASSPGTSESTDTQY
TRBD2	TRBJ2-4	TRBV11-2	ASSLPRGDIQY
TRBD1	TRBJ1-1	TRBV19	ASGTGGTGTEAF
.	TRBJ1-1	TRBV9	ASSPRENTEAF
.	TRBJ1-3	TRBV19	ASSMRRQAYSGNTIY
.	TRBJ1-1	TRBV5-5	ASSSYTGYTEAF
.	TRBJ2-3	TRBV7-2	ASSLGVTDTQY